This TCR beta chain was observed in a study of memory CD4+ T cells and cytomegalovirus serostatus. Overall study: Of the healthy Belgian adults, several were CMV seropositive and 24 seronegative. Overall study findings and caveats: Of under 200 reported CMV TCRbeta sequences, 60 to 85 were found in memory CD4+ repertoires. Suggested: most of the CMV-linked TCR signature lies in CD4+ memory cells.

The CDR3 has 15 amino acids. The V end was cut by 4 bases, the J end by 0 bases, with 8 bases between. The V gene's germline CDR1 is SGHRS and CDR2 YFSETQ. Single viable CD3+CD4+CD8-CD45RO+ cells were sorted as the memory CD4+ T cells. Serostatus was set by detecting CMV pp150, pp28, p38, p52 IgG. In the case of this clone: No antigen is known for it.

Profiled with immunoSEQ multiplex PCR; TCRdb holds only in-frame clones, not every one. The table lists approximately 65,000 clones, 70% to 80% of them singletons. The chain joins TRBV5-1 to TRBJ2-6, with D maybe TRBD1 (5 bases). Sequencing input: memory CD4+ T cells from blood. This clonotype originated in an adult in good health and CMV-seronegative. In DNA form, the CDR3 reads TGCGCCAGCAGCCCTGACAGCTCTGGGGCCAACGTCCTGACTTTC. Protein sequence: CASSPDSSGANVLTF.